This T cell receptor beta chain was identified during a study of shared clonotypes between healthy human individuals. The length of the CDR3 is 15 residues. Trimming removed 1 base from V and 1 base from J; junction bases left unmatched: 3. Germline CDR1 SGHRS, CDR2 YFSETQ. Clones were read by immunoSEQ multiplex PCR, and TCRdb kept only the in-frame ones, dropping some. The profile shows more than 2 million clones, about 94% of them singletons. On this clone itself: This CDR3 is also generated by other DNA sequences in the sample.

The clonotype comes from a man aged 18 to 30 in good health. The V gene is TRBV5-1, the J gene TRBJ2-7, with TRBD1 matching 9 bases. The specimen was naive CD4+ T cells sorted from blood. The sample's subset: CD45RA+ positively selected. The CDR3 is CASSLTGQGSYEQYF. The CDR3 bases are TGCGCCAGCAGCTTGACAGGACAGGGGTCCTACGAGCAGTACTTC.